These T cell receptor beta chains were read from a single sample in a study of long-term antiretroviral therapy in people with HIV. Sequencing used immunoSEQ multiplex PCR; TCRdb keeps in-frame clones, though not all of them. The sample holds 15,000 to 20,000 clones; roughly 83% are singletons and the top ten take about 8.6%. The sample in question was unsorted PBMCs, obtained 0.9 years after starting antiretroviral therapy. The receptors stem from a man aged 18 to 29 with HIV. CDR3s leave out the opening cysteine and the closing phenylalanine or tryptophan.

j_call,v_call,cdr3_aa
TRBJ1-1,TRBV5-1,ASSLDSGGVLNAF
TRBJ2-5,TRBV5-1,ASSFGAEETQY
TRBJ1-5,TRBV6-1,ASSPLPEQPQH
TRBJ2-4,TRBV5-4,ASSLGPIAAIQY
TRBJ1-4,TRBV6-6,ASLSRGEKLF
TRBJ2-5,TRBV6-5,ASSYSQWRETQY
TRBJ2-3,TRBV7-7,ASSPVGGTDTQY
TRBJ2-7,TRBV7-6,ASSLAGQSYEQY
TRBJ2-3,TRBV9,ASSTPGGGLTDTQY
TRBJ2-5,TRBV19,ASSNRGTETQY